Presented here are 20 T cell receptor beta chains from one specimen sequenced in a study of CD8+ T cells in alopecia areata. After isolation, RNA underwent reverse transcription to generate cDNA as the sequencing template. The repertoire was sequenced with immunoSEQ multiplex PCR; TCRdb's copy has only in-frame clones and lacks some. The sample lists approximately 89,000 clones, over 40% seen once, with about 0.79% in the top ten. The sequencing input was CD4+ T cells sorted from blood. The receptors were sampled from a human donor with alopecia areata.

This clone was counted between two and nine times. V usage is TRBV29-1 and J usage is TRBJ2-7, with 8 bases lining up with TRBD1. The V segment lost 3 bases and the J segment 1 base; nucleotides outside the gene matches: 5. CDR3 length equals 14 residues. Germline V gene data show CDR1 as SQVTM and CDR2 as ANQGSEA. The CDR3 reads CSVDGQGASYEQYF. CDR3 DNA sequence: TGCAGCGTTGATGGGCAGGGGGCATCCTACGAGCAGTACTTC.

This sequence joins TRBV28 and TRBJ2-7; 10 nucleotides agree with TRBD1. J lost 3 bases, V lost 5 bases, and 13 bases had no gene match. The CDR3 is 17 residues long. Looked up from germline, CDR1 is MDHEN and CDR2 is SYDVKM. CDR3 coding DNA: TGTGCCAGCAGTCCCACGATGGGACAGGGGTTTAACTACGAGCAGTACTTC. It yields the protein CASSPTMGQGFNYEQYF.

For the CDR3, the DNA is TGCAGCGTACTCTGGGGGCGGGAGACCCAGTACTTC. It specifies CSVLWGRETQYF. This rearrangement joins TRBV29-1 to TRBJ2-5, with a possible D match to TRBD1 (6 bases). Deletions cut 6 bases from V and 5 bases from J, with 13 bases between. CDR3 length: 12 amino acids. Germline CDR1 reads SQVTM; CDR2 reads ANQGSEA.

The CDR3 DNA follows: TGCAGCGTTGAGAAGTCAGCCACAGATACGCAGTATTTT. Its translation: CSVEKSATDTQYF. The gene calls are TRBV29-1 and TRBJ2-3; the D is unclear. Germline V CDR1 and CDR2: SQVTM, ANQGSEA. The CDR3 loop spans 13 amino acids. Trimming removed 3 bases at V and 2 bases at J, with 9 bases between.

This clone occurred a few times. The V call is TRBV11-3, the J call TRBJ2-1, with 9 bases identical to TRBD2. J was trimmed by 4 bases and V by 3 bases; bases with no gene match: 4. The CDR3 runs to 15 residues. Germline CDR1 is SGHNT and CDR2 is YENEEA. CDR3 loop: CASSLASGMYNEQFF. The DNA of the CDR3 is TGTGCCAGCAGCTTGGCTAGCGGGATGTACAATGAGCAGTTCTTC.

V usage is TRBV29-1 and J usage is TRBJ1-2; tentatively, D is TRBD1 (5 bases). The CDR3 consists of 12 residues. V lost 7 bases and J 2 bases, leaving 11 bases between the germline ends. Germline V lookup: CDR1 SQVTM, CDR2 ANQGSEA. CDR3: CSASGGNYGYTF. The CDR3, as DNA: TGCAGCGCCAGTGGGGGAAACTATGGCTACACCTTC.

J is TRBJ1-1 and V is TRBV15, with D unclear. Germline V CDR1 and CDR2: LNHNV, YYDKDF (reference sequence). The CDR3 contains 13 residues. Trimming cost V 7 bases and J 3 bases, with 12 bases left between them. The CDR3 nucleotides read TGTGCCACCACCTCGGCCCGGGACACTGAAGCTTTCTTT. The encoded protein is CATTSARDTEAFF. Drawing the rest from reference TRBV15 and TRBJ1-1, the complete variable domain is DAMVIQNPRYQVTQFGKPVTLSCSQTLNHNVMYWYQQKSSQAPKLLFHYYDKDFNNEADTPDNFQSRRPNTSFCFLDIRSPGLGDTAMYLCATTSARDTEAFFGQGTRLTVV.

V usage is TRBV29-1 and J usage is TRBJ2-1; 8 nucleotides agree with TRBD2. The V gene end was trimmed by 6 bases and the J gene end by 10 bases; junction bases not matched to a gene: 11. Germline V CDR1 and CDR2: SQVTM, ANQGSEA. CDR3 size: 13 residues. The CDR3 reads CSVAGTSLLEQFF. In DNA form, the CDR3 reads TGCAGCGTGGCCGGGACTAGTCTTTTGGAGCAGTTCTTC.

The rearrangement links TRBV29-1 to TRBJ2-7, with a weak D call TRBD1 (7 bases). CDR3 length equals 13 residues. The germline V gene encodes CDR1 SQVTM and CDR2 ANQGSEA. The V gene lost 6 bases and the J gene lost 3 bases, with 15 bases spanning the gap. CDR3 sequence (DNA): TGCAGCGTGCGACAGGGAGGAGACTACGAGCAGTACTTC. As protein: CSVRQGGDYEQYF.

V usage is TRBV20-1 and J usage is TRBJ2-1; D is uncertain. V lost 7 bases and J 0 bases, leaving 4 bases between the germline ends. The CDR3 is 11 amino acids. CDR1 DFQATT and CDR2 SNEGSKA come from the germline V gene (reference sequence). The DNA of the CDR3 is TGCAGTGTCCTCTCCTACAATGAGCAGTTCTTC. As protein: CSVLSYNEQFF.

In this sample, this clone turned up a few times. V and J are TRBV29-1 and TRBJ2-5, with 9 bases lining up with TRBD2. From germline, CDR1 is SQVTM and CDR2 ANQGSEA. The CDR3 extends over 14 amino acids. V was pared by 6 bases and J by 5 bases, with 10 bases of the junction left unmatched. The DNA for the CDR3 is TGCAGCGTAGATACCGGGACTAGCACGGAGACCCAGTACTTC. Translated, it gives CSVDTGTSTETQYF.

This chain connects TRBV29-1 to TRBJ1-1; 7 bases fit TRBD1. The germline gives CDR1 SQVTM, CDR2 ANQGSEA. This CDR3 spans 14 amino acids. V lost 7 bases, J lost 2 bases, and 10 bases stayed unmatched. The CDR3 region has the DNA TGCAGCGCCCGATCCGGGACAGTTAACACTGAAGCTTTCTTT. Translating it yields CSARSGTVNTEAFF.

This clone was counted once. The chain has TRBV5-6 and TRBJ2-1, with D possibly being TRBD2 (5 bases). V gave up 4 bases and J gave up 5 bases, with 16 bases separating them. CDR1 SGHDT and CDR2 YYEEEE come from the germline V gene. The CDR3 extends over 15 amino acids. CDR3 sequence: CASSQGGLDHNEQFF. The CDR3 bases are TGTGCCAGCAGCCAAGGAGGACTGGACCACAATGAGCAGTTCTTC. The full variable domain, completed using reference TRBV5-6 and TRBJ2-1, is DAGVTQSPTHLIKTRGQQVTLRCSPKSGHDTVSWYQQALGQGPQFIFQYYEEEERQRGNFPDRFSGHQFPNYSSELNVNALLLGDSALYLCASSQGGLDHNEQFFGPGTRLTVL.

The V call is TRBV11-3, the J call TRBJ1-4, with D unclear. The CDR3 has 15 amino acids. CDR1 and CDR2 (germline): SGHNT, YENEEA. V lost 1 base and J lost 0, with 6 bases in between. This CDR3 is CASSLAGATNEKLFF. DNA of the CDR3: TGTGCCAGCAGCTTAGCAGGAGCAACTAATGAAAAACTGTTTTTT.

V is TRBV30 and J is TRBJ2-5, with D perhaps matching TRBD2 (5 bases). Trimming cost V 1 base and J 2 bases, with 8 bases left between them. The CDR3 is 13 residues long. From germline, CDR1 is GTSNPN and CDR2 SVGIG (reference sequence). The CDR3 nucleotides read TGTGCCTGGAGTGGGCTAGCACAAGAGACCCAGTACTTC. This translates into CAWSGLAQETQYF. The full variable domain, completed using reference TRBV30 and TRBJ2-5, is SQTIHQWPATLVQPVGSPLSLECTVEGTSNPNLYWYRQAAGRGLQLLFYSVGIGQISSEVPQNLSASRPQDRQFILSSKKLLLSDSGFYLCAWSGLAQETQYFGPGTRLLVL.

This clone came up a few times. The chain is built from TRBV7-3 and TRBJ2-7; no clear D. Germline CDR1 SGHTA, CDR2 FQGTGA. The CDR3 is 14 amino acids. Trimming took off 2 bases at V and 0 bases at J, with 8 bases between the two ends. The CDR3 DNA sequence: TGTGCCAGCAGCTTAGACGCGAGCTCCTACGAGCAGTACTTC. Translated, it gives CASSLDASSYEQYF.

This clone was seen more than once but under ten times. This chain uses TRBV30 with TRBJ2-1; D call uncertain. Germline CDR1 and CDR2: GTSNPN and SVGIG (reference sequence). Trimming removed 1 base at V and 8 bases at J, with 6 bases between. The CDR3 is 11 residues long. CDR3 in DNA: TGTGCCTGGAGTGACTTCGATGAGCAGTTCTTC. Translating gives CAWSDFDEQFF.

V is TRBV28 and J is TRBJ2-7, with D possibly TRBD1 on 5 matching bases. CDR1 and CDR2 (germline): MDHEN, SYDVKM. V was shortened by 5 bases and J by 9 bases, with 11 bases between the two germline ends. The CDR3 contains 11 residues. CDR3 in amino acids: CASSVRQTQYF. CDR3 sequence (DNA): TGTGCCAGCAGTGTACGACAGACGCAGTACTTC. Full variable domain (remainder filled in from reference TRBV28 and TRBJ2-7): DVKVTQSSRYLVKRTGEKVFLECVQDMDHENMFWYRQDPGLGLRLIYFSYDVKMKEKGDIPEGYSVSREKKERFSLILESASTNQTSMYLCASSVRQTQYFGPGTRLTVT.

The table lists this clone with a few counts. This CDR3 is also generated by other DNA sequences in the sample. The rearrangement links TRBV2 to TRBJ2-5, with D unresolved. The V gene's germline CDR1 is SNHLY and CDR2 FYNNEI. V shed 1 base and J shed 6 bases, with 0 bases lying between them. This CDR3 region has 10 residues. Here the CDR3 reads CASSEETQYF. In DNA, the CDR3 is TGTGCCAGCAGTGAAGAGACCCAGTACTTC.

This chain connects TRBV28 to TRBJ1-6; no clear D gene. The germline V gene has CDR1 MDHEN and CDR2 SYDVKM. The CDR3 consists of 13 residues. With 5 bases removed from V and 13 bases from J, the gap between germline ends came to 15 bases. The CDR3, as DNA: TGTGCCAGCAGTCCGGGGAAGGAATCTCCCCTCCACTTT. It is translated as CASSPGKESPLHF.